The clone carrying this TCR beta chain was detected only a few times. Its antigen is unidentified. The entry originates in a study of T cell repertoires in cytomegalovirus infection. In the study overall: CMV epitopes in the study were HLA-C-restricted (recently identified) and HLA-B-restricted (well studied).

TCRdb recomputed calls from the reads with MiXCR, one row per CDR3 protein. Among roughly 730,000 distinct CDR3 sequences listed, about 30% were seen once. Study findings and constraints: Summed frequency of shared TCR beta families picked out CMV carriers who also had the relevant HLA.

This CDR3 is built from 16 residues. V lost 6 bases, J lost 10 bases, and 15 bases stayed unmatched. V is TRBV12-3 or TRBV12-4 and J is TRBJ2-1; TRBD2 agrees at 10 bases. Sequenced here: cultured PBMCs, sampled from culture after CMV antigen stimulation. This receptor was identified in a human donor in good health (CMV status not recorded). Some clones in this sample may be carry-over from other donors' samples. The CDR3 here is CASSSFTSGTRKEQFF. The CDR3 bases are TGTGCCAGCAGCTCCTTCACTAGCGGGACAAGAAAAGAGCAGTTCTTC.